These 6 T cell receptor beta chains were sequenced from one sample in a study of blood T cell repertoires in COVID-19. The data were produced by immunoSEQ multiplex PCR, yet TCRdb's version contains in-frame clones alone and is incomplete. Seen here are roughly 90,000 clones, over 80% observed once, and the top ten hold roughly 1.2%. The source material was peripheral blood. The source is a human donor in a cohort sampled during active COVID-19.

This rearrangement joins TRBV28 to TRBJ2-1; 7 bases are shared with TRBD1. With 8 bases clipped from V and 7 bases from J, the junction kept 11 bases outside the gene matches. This CDR3 is built from 14 residues. Looked up from germline, CDR1 is MDHEN and CDR2 is SYDVKM. The CDR3: CASDSPTTGNEQFF. In nucleotides, the CDR3 is TGTGCCAGCGACTCCCCGACGACAGGGAATGAGCAGTTCTTC. The variable domain in full, completed from reference TRBV28 and TRBJ2-1, reads DVKVTQSSRYLVKRTGEKVFLECVQDMDHENMFWYRQDPGLGLRLIYFSYDVKMKEKGDIPEGYSVSREKKERFSLILESASTNQTSMYLCASDSPTTGNEQFFGPGTRLTVL.

The chain joins TRBV28 to TRBJ2-7; D is possibly TRBD2 (5 bases). Trimming cost V 5 bases and J 2 bases, with 10 bases left between them. CDR1 is MDHEN and CDR2 is SYDVKM in the germline V gene. This CDR3 contains 13 residues. CDR3: CASSLGMAYEQYF. DNA for the CDR3: TGTGCCAGCAGTCTCGGGATGGCCTACGAGCAGTACTTC.

The gene calls are TRBV5-6 and TRBJ2-3; 8 bases are a match to TRBD1. Germline lookup yields CDR1 SGHDT and CDR2 YYEEEE. The CDR3 length is 15 residues. Trimming took 7 bases from V and 0 from J; bases not matched to a gene: 7. The CDR3 loop reads CASFITGGSTDTQYF. The CDR3 region has the DNA TGTGCCAGCTTTATCACAGGGGGGAGCACAGATACGCAGTATTTT.

This clone has just one count. J is TRBJ1-1 and V is TRBV7-9; 10 bases are a match to TRBD1. The germline V gene encodes CDR1 SEHNR and CDR2 FQNEAQ (reference sequence). V dropped 7 bases and J dropped 1; count of bases not matched to a gene: 9. This CDR3 region has 16 residues. The CDR3 region has the DNA TGTGCCAGCACCCCTCTGACAGGGGGCTCGAACACTGAAGCTTTCTTT. Encoded protein: CASTPLTGGSNTEAFF.

This clone was recorded once. The chain is built from TRBV30 and TRBJ1-6; the D gene is possibly TRBD1 (5 bases). This CDR3 is built from 13 residues. With 2 bases removed from V and 7 bases from J, the gap between germline ends came to 9 bases. Germline-derived CDR1 and CDR2 are GTSNPN and SVGIG (reference sequence). The CDR3 spells CAWSQQANSPLHF. The CDR3 DNA is TGTGCCTGGAGTCAACAGGCCAATTCACCCCTCCACTTT.

V usage is TRBV7-9 and J usage is TRBJ2-6, with D perhaps matching TRBD1 (5 bases). The V end lost 5 bases, the J end lost 0 bases, and 8 bases lay between the germline ends. Germline CDR1 and CDR2: SEHNR and FQNEAQ (reference sequence). This CDR3 is built from 15 residues. CDR3: CASSIDSSGANVLTF. CDR3 bases: TGTGCCAGCAGCATAGACAGCTCTGGGGCCAACGTCCTGACTTTC.